A selection of T cell receptor beta chains follows, all from one sample in a study of T cell responses to AZD1222 COVID-19 vaccine. The data were produced by immunoSEQ multiplex PCR, yet TCRdb's version contains in-frame clones alone and is incomplete. The sample shows some 47,000 clones, around 80% of them seen only once. This specimen consisted of peripheral blood, obtained on day 0 of AZD1222 vaccination. These receptors all come from an adult in good health. The CDR3 runs from the conserved cysteine through the conserved F or W. Each record gives: clone size, V gene, D gene, CDR3 length, J gene, CDR3 protein, CDR3 DNA. The D gene is left open where the match is weak. For some rows the clone size is stated as once, few or many, or as a class when expanded; others skip it.

clone size: NA; V gene: TRBV5-4; D gene: TRBD1; CDR3 length: 16; J gene: TRBJ2-2; CDR3 protein: CASSVRQGVGTGELFF; CDR3 DNA: TGTGCCAGCTCCGTCCGACAGGGGGTAGGCACCGGGGAGCTGTTTTTT
clone size: many; V gene: TRBV12-3/TRBV12-4; D gene: NA; CDR3 length: 12; J gene: TRBJ2-2; CDR3 protein: CASSLAVEQLFF; CDR3 DNA: TGTGCCAGCAGTTTAGCAGTGGAACAGCTGTTTTTT
clone size: NA; V gene: TRBV11-2; D gene: NA; CDR3 length: 13; J gene: TRBJ2-7; CDR3 protein: CASSSSGQGKQYF; CDR3 DNA: TGTGCCAGCAGCTCCTCGGGCCAGGGAAAACAGTACTTC
clone size: once; V gene: TRBV6-5; D gene: TRBD1; CDR3 length: 14; J gene: TRBJ1-1; CDR3 protein: CASNQQGANTEAFF; CDR3 DNA: TGTGCCAGCAACCAACAGGGGGCGAACACTGAAGCTTTCTTT
clone size: NA; V gene: TRBV6-5; D gene: NA; CDR3 length: 13; J gene: TRBJ2-6; CDR3 protein: CATRSSGANVLTF; CDR3 DNA: TGTGCCACCAGGAGCTCTGGGGCCAACGTCCTGACTTTC
clone size: NA; V gene: TRBV3-1/TRBV3-2; D gene: NA; CDR3 length: 14; J gene: TRBJ2-5; CDR3 protein: CASSGLGFQETQYF; CDR3 DNA: TGTGCCAGCAGCGGCCTAGGTTTTCAAGAGACCCAGTACTTC
clone size: NA; V gene: TRBV5-1; D gene: TRBD1; CDR3 length: 13; J gene: TRBJ2-5; CDR3 protein: CASSARQGETQYF; CDR3 DNA: TGCGCCAGCAGCGCAAGACAGGGGGAGACCCAGTACTTC
clone size: NA; V gene: TRBV12-5; D gene: NA; CDR3 length: 15; J gene: TRBJ2-5; CDR3 protein: CASGLRGTVKGTQYF; CDR3 DNA: TGTGCTAGTGGTTTGAGGGGAACAGTGAAAGGAACCCAGTACTTC
clone size: NA; V gene: TRBV6-2/TRBV6-3; D gene: NA; CDR3 length: 13; J gene: TRBJ2-7; CDR3 protein: CASSQTTSYEQYF; CDR3 DNA: TGTGCCAGCAGTCAGACAACCTCCTACGAGCAGTACTTC
clone size: NA; V gene: TRBV7-6; D gene: NA; CDR3 length: 15; J gene: TRBJ2-3; CDR3 protein: CASSPSNRRADTQYF; CDR3 DNA: TGTGCCAGCAGCCCTAGTAACAGACGGGCAGATACGCAGTATTTT
clone size: once; V gene: TRBV28; D gene: TRBD2; CDR3 length: 15; J gene: TRBJ2-7; CDR3 protein: CASSQTSGHAYEQYF; CDR3 DNA: TGTGCCAGCAGTCAAACTAGCGGGCATGCCTACGAGCAGTACTTC
clone size: once; V gene: TRBV10-1; D gene: NA; CDR3 length: 13; J gene: TRBJ2-5; CDR3 protein: CASSPSVQETQYF; CDR3 DNA: TGCGCCAGCAGCCCTAGCGTCCAAGAGACCCAGTACTTC
clone size: NA; V gene: TRBV19; D gene: NA; CDR3 length: 12; J gene: TRBJ1-1; CDR3 protein: CASQTGGTEAFF; CDR3 DNA: TGTGCCAGTCAGACAGGCGGGACTGAAGCTTTCTTT
clone size: medium-sized; V gene: TRBV27; D gene: TRBD2; CDR3 length: 14; J gene: TRBJ2-7; CDR3 protein: CASSLGLAAYEQYF; CDR3 DNA: TGTGCCAGCAGTTTGGGACTAGCGGCTTACGAGCAGTACTTC
clone size: NA; V gene: TRBV19; D gene: NA; CDR3 length: 14; J gene: TRBJ1-2; CDR3 protein: CASSIVGKDYGYTF; CDR3 DNA: TGTGCCAGTAGTATAGTCGGAAAGGACTATGGCTACACCTTC
clone size: few; V gene: TRBV3-1/TRBV3-2; D gene: NA; CDR3 length: 14; J gene: TRBJ1-5; CDR3 protein: CASSHGDGSQPQHF; CDR3 DNA: TGTGCCAGCAGCCACGGGGACGGCTCCCAGCCCCAGCATTTT
clone size: NA; V gene: TRBV18; D gene: NA; CDR3 length: 14; J gene: TRBJ2-5; CDR3 protein: CASSTDLSTETQYF; CDR3 DNA: TGTGCCAGCTCCACGGATCTTTCGACAGAGACCCAGTACTTC
clone size: NA; V gene: TRBV28; D gene: NA; CDR3 length: 15; J gene: TRBJ1-4; CDR3 protein: CASSLVRPRREKLFF; CDR3 DNA: TGTGCCAGCAGTTTGGTGAGACCTCGGCGGGAAAAACTGTTTTTT
clone size: few; V gene: TRBV27; D gene: NA; CDR3 length: 14; J gene: TRBJ1-5; CDR3 protein: CASSLFRGNQPQHF; CDR3 DNA: TGTGCCAGCAGTTTATTCCGGGGCAATCAGCCCCAGCATTTT
clone size: NA; V gene: TRBV7-2; D gene: NA; CDR3 length: 14; J gene: TRBJ2-5; CDR3 protein: CASSLARRRETQYF; CDR3 DNA: TGTGCCAGCAGCTTAGCGCGACGGCGGGAGACCCAGTACTTC
clone size: NA; V gene: TRBV19; D gene: TRBD1; CDR3 length: 16; J gene: TRBJ2-3; CDR3 protein: CASSRSGQGAGDTQYF; CDR3 DNA: TGTGCCAGTAGTAGGTCCGGGCAGGGGGCAGGGGATACGCAGTATTTT
clone size: once; V gene: TRBV19; D gene: TRBD1; CDR3 length: 16; J gene: TRBJ2-1; CDR3 protein: CASSRFGQGRNNEQFF; CDR3 DNA: TGTGCCAGTAGTCGCTTCGGACAGGGGAGAAACAATGAGCAGTTCTTC
clone size: few; V gene: TRBV6-6; D gene: NA; CDR3 length: 14; J gene: TRBJ1-6; CDR3 protein: CASRGVAYNSPLHF; CDR3 DNA: TGTGCCTCTCGCGGGGTAGCCTATAATTCACCCCTCCACTTT
clone size: NA; V gene: TRBV19; D gene: TRBD1; CDR3 length: 18; J gene: TRBJ1-5; CDR3 protein: CASTLTGRVAGSNQPQHF; CDR3 DNA: TGTGCCAGTACCCTGACAGGGAGAGTAGCCGGGAGCAATCAGCCCCAGCATTTT
clone size: few; V gene: TRBV4-1; D gene: NA; CDR3 length: 15; J gene: TRBJ1-1; CDR3 protein: CASSHSGLLNTEAFF; CDR3 DNA: TGCGCCAGCAGCCACTCGGGACTCTTGAACACTGAAGCTTTCTTT
clone size: NA; V gene: TRBV19; D gene: NA; CDR3 length: 13; J gene: TRBJ2-7; CDR3 protein: CASSIRREYEQYF; CDR3 DNA: TGTGCCAGTAGTATCAGGCGGGAATACGAGCAGTACTTC
clone size: once; V gene: TRBV27; D gene: TRBD1; CDR3 length: 15; J gene: TRBJ2-7; CDR3 protein: CASSTKGQGSYEQYF; CDR3 DNA: TGTGCCAGCAGTACGAAAGGACAGGGCTCCTACGAGCAGTACTTC
clone size: NA; V gene: TRBV4-3; D gene: TRBD1; CDR3 length: 15; J gene: TRBJ1-6; CDR3 protein: CASSQGQGSTSPLHF; CDR3 DNA: TGCGCCAGCAGCCAAGGACAGGGATCGACCTCACCCCTCCACTTT
clone size: NA; V gene: TRBV3-1/TRBV3-2; D gene: NA; CDR3 length: 15; J gene: TRBJ1-6; CDR3 protein: CASSQGTGKNSPLHF; CDR3 DNA: TGTGCCAGCAGCCAAGGGACGGGCAAGAATTCACCCCTCCACTTT
clone size: few; V gene: TRBV7-6; D gene: NA; CDR3 length: 12; J gene: TRBJ2-7; CDR3 protein: CASSLNRDEQYF; CDR3 DNA: TGTGCCAGCAGCTTAAATCGCGACGAGCAGTACTTC
clone size: NA; V gene: TRBV4-3; D gene: NA; CDR3 length: 13; J gene: TRBJ1-1; CDR3 protein: CASSQDRRTEAFF; CDR3 DNA: TGCGCCAGCAGCCAGGACCGACGGACTGAAGCTTTCTTT
clone size: NA; V gene: TRBV7-9; D gene: TRBD2; CDR3 length: 15; J gene: TRBJ2-2; CDR3 protein: CASSFGLADTGELFF; CDR3 DNA: TGTGCCAGCAGCTTCGGACTAGCGGACACCGGGGAGCTGTTTTTT
clone size: NA; V gene: TRBV3-1/TRBV3-2; D gene: NA; CDR3 length: 17; J gene: TRBJ1-2; CDR3 protein: CASSQAQAGRSNYGYTF; CDR3 DNA: TGTGCCAGCAGCCAAGCCCAGGCGGGGCGATCTAACTATGGCTACACCTTC
clone size: once; V gene: TRBV7-9; D gene: TRBD2; CDR3 length: 16; J gene: TRBJ2-7; CDR3 protein: CASSSLTTSSTYEQYF; CDR3 DNA: TGTGCCAGCAGCTCACTAACGACTAGCTCCACCTACGAGCAGTACTTC
clone size: medium-sized; V gene: TRBV19; D gene: NA; CDR3 length: 12; J gene: TRBJ2-1; CDR3 protein: CASSIGGHRQFF; CDR3 DNA: TGTGCCAGTAGTATAGGGGGTCACAGGCAGTTCTTC
clone size: NA; V gene: TRBV27; D gene: NA; CDR3 length: 14; J gene: TRBJ1-1; CDR3 protein: CASSFYSSNTEAFF; CDR3 DNA: TGTGCCAGCAGTTTCTACAGCTCGAACACTGAAGCTTTCTTT
clone size: few; V gene: TRBV10-1; D gene: TRBD1; CDR3 length: 15; J gene: TRBJ2-1; CDR3 protein: CASSDPGQGSNEQFF; CDR3 DNA: TGCGCCAGCAGTGACCCGGGACAGGGATCTAATGAGCAGTTCTTC
clone size: NA; V gene: TRBV25-1; D gene: TRBD1; CDR3 length: 15; J gene: TRBJ2-1; CDR3 protein: CASSLPGTGRNEQFF; CDR3 DNA: TGTGCCAGCAGTCTACCGGGGACAGGCCGCAATGAGCAGTTCTTC
clone size: NA; V gene: TRBV19; D gene: NA; CDR3 length: 16; J gene: TRBJ1-2; CDR3 protein: CASSSKGGRGGRGYTF; CDR3 DNA: TGTGCCAGTAGTTCAAAGGGCGGCCGAGGGGGACGGGGCTACACCTTC
clone size: NA; V gene: TRBV6-5; D gene: TRBD2; CDR3 length: 15; J gene: TRBJ2-1; CDR3 protein: CASSTPGLARNEQFF; CDR3 DNA: TGTGCCAGCAGTACACCGGGACTAGCTCGGAATGAGCAGTTCTTC
clone size: NA; V gene: TRBV30; D gene: NA; CDR3 length: 15; J gene: TRBJ1-5; CDR3 protein: CAWSWEGSLNQPQHF; CDR3 DNA: TGTGCCTGGAGCTGGGAGGGGTCCCTCAATCAGCCCCAGCATTTT
clone size: NA; V gene: TRBV19; D gene: NA; CDR3 length: 13; J gene: TRBJ1-2; CDR3 protein: CASRGTQAVGYTF; CDR3 DNA: TGTGCCAGTAGAGGGACGCAGGCGGTTGGCTACACCTTC
clone size: NA; V gene: TRBV9; D gene: TRBD1; CDR3 length: 14; J gene: TRBJ1-6; CDR3 protein: CASSVGGGDTPLHF; CDR3 DNA: TGTGCCAGCAGCGTAGGAGGGGGCGATACACCCCTCCACTTT
clone size: once; V gene: TRBV11-2; D gene: TRBD1; CDR3 length: 15; J gene: TRBJ2-1; CDR3 protein: CASSFGTGFYNEQFF; CDR3 DNA: TGTGCCAGCAGCTTCGGGACAGGTTTCTACAATGAGCAGTTCTTC
clone size: NA; V gene: TRBV6-2/TRBV6-3; D gene: TRBD1; CDR3 length: 16; J gene: TRBJ1-6; CDR3 protein: CASSLPWDRVNSPLHF; CDR3 DNA: TGTGCCAGCAGCCTGCCCTGGGACAGGGTTAATTCACCCCTCCACTTT
clone size: NA; V gene: TRBV27; D gene: NA; CDR3 length: 15; J gene: TRBJ1-1; CDR3 protein: CASSLALSANTEAFF; CDR3 DNA: TGTGCCAGCAGTTTGGCCCTTAGCGCGAACACTGAAGCTTTCTTT
clone size: NA; V gene: TRBV30; D gene: NA; CDR3 length: 13; J gene: TRBJ1-6; CDR3 protein: CAWSPGGNSPLHF; CDR3 DNA: TGTGCCTGGAGTCCAGGCGGTAATTCACCCCTCCACTTT
clone size: NA; V gene: TRBV5-1; D gene: NA; CDR3 length: 13; J gene: TRBJ1-4; CDR3 protein: CASSLAGSEKLFF; CDR3 DNA: TGCGCCAGCAGCTTGGCAGGGAGTGAAAAACTGTTTTTT
clone size: NA; V gene: TRBV30; D gene: TRBD2; CDR3 length: 16; J gene: TRBJ2-2; CDR3 protein: CASRTSGRADTGELFF; CDR3 DNA: TGTGCCTCCCGGACTAGCGGGAGGGCCGACACCGGGGAGCTGTTTTTT
clone size: NA; V gene: TRBV28; D gene: NA; CDR3 length: 13; J gene: TRBJ1-2; CDR3 protein: CASSLGTNYGYTF; CDR3 DNA: TGTGCCAGCAGTTTAGGGACTAACTATGGCTACACCTTC
clone size: NA; V gene: TRBV4-1; D gene: TRBD2; CDR3 length: 17; J gene: TRBJ2-2; CDR3 protein: CASSPLPSGVNTGELFF; CDR3 DNA: TGCGCCAGCAGCCCCCTCCCTAGCGGGGTTAACACCGGGGAGCTGTTTTTT
clone size: few; V gene: TRBV12-5; D gene: TRBD2; CDR3 length: 20; J gene: TRBJ2-5; CDR3 protein: CASGLLWALAGEEPEETQYF; CDR3 DNA: TGTGCTAGTGGTTTGCTCTGGGCACTAGCGGGAGAAGAGCCTGAGGAGACCCAGTACTTC
clone size: few; V gene: TRBV2; D gene: NA; CDR3 length: 15; J gene: TRBJ1-5; CDR3 protein: CASSEGKGGNQPQHF; CDR3 DNA: TGTGCCAGCAGTGAAGGCAAGGGGGGCAATCAGCCCCAGCATTTT
clone size: NA; V gene: TRBV6-2/TRBV6-3; D gene: NA; CDR3 length: 12; J gene: TRBJ1-1; CDR3 protein: CVSSYYGTEAFF; CDR3 DNA: TGTGTCAGCAGTTACTATGGGACTGAAGCTTTCTTT
clone size: NA; V gene: TRBV5-1; D gene: TRBD1; CDR3 length: 17; J gene: TRBJ2-5; CDR3 protein: CASTELYTGGAGETQYF; CDR3 DNA: TGCGCCAGCACCGAGCTTTACACAGGGGGCGCGGGGGAGACCCAGTACTTC
clone size: NA; V gene: TRBV7-6; D gene: TRBD2; CDR3 length: 16; J gene: TRBJ2-3; CDR3 protein: CASSLELAGSTDTQYF; CDR3 DNA: TGTGCCAGCAGCTTAGAACTAGCGGGGAGCACAGATACGCAGTATTTT